The clone carrying this T cell receptor beta chain was seen a few times. Its specificity is unknown. This entry comes from a study of early T cells in non-severe SARS-CoV-2 infection. As for the study in general: The study sequenced bulk RNA from unsorted whole blood, with chains unpaired. Study-wide results and caveats: Using VDJdb, the matching emphasized anti-spike CD8 responses while missing private and CD4 specificities.

V lost 4 bases and J 4 bases, leaving 11 bases between the germline ends. The length of the CDR3 is 14 residues. Germline assignment: CDR1 WSHSY and CDR2 SAAADI. Individual cDNA molecules received unique molecular identifiers during library preparation. Each CDR3 protein is one row after TCRdb ran MiXCR on the 5' RACE reads. The table lists about 71,000 distinct CDR3 sequences, around 11% of them singletons, with 2.7% in the top ten. The sequenced sample was whole blood, obtained at baseline. This clonotype was obtained from an adult who was a healthcare worker with PCR-confirmed SARS-CoV-2 infection or an uninfected control (not recorded which). This rearrangement joins TRBV10-2 to TRBJ1-3, with TRBD1 as a possible D gene (5 bases). The CDR3 here is CASSVEGLGNTIYF. The CDR3 nucleotides are TGCGCCAGCAGTGTTGAGGGGCTCGGAAACACCATATATTTT.